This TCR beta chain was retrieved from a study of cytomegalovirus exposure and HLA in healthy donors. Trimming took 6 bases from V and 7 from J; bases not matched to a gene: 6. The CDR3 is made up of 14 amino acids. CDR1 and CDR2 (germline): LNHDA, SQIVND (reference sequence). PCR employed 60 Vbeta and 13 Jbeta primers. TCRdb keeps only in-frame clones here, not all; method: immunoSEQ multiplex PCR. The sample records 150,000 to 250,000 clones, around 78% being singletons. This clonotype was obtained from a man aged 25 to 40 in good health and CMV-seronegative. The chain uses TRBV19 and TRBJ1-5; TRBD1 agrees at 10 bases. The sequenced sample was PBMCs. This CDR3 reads CASRTGGSGQPQHF. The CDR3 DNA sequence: TGTGCCAGTAGGACAGGGGGCTCGGGGCAGCCCCAGCATTTT.